The T cell receptor beta chain under discussion was sequenced for a study of cytomegalovirus exposure and HLA in healthy donors. The CDR3 runs to 18 residues. Germline V gene sequence: CDR1 SGDLS, CDR2 YYNGEE. V lost 0 bases, J lost 5 bases, and 13 bases stayed unmatched. The PCR had 60 Vbeta and 13 Jbeta primers. TCRdb's copy holds only in-frame clones and misses some; the assay was immunoSEQ multiplex PCR. Of 100,000 to 150,000 clones detected, roughly 79% appear once; the ten largest clones hold over 1.5%. This receptor was taken from a woman aged 50 to 60 in good health and CMV-seronegative. V is TRBV9 and J is TRBJ2-5, with 10 bases matching TRBD2. The specimen was PBMCs. DNA for the CDR3: TGTGCCAGCAGCGTAGGGGAAGGGGCTAGCGGGAGATGGGAGACCCAGTACTTC. Amino acid sequence: CASSVGEGASGRWETQYF. Using reference TRBV9 and TRBJ2-5 for the parts outside the CDR3, the full variable domain is DSGVTQTPKHLITATGQRVTLRCSPRSGDLSVYWYQQSLDQGLQFLIQYYNGEERAKGNILERFSAQQFPDLHSELNLSSLELGDSALYFCASSVGEGASGRWETQYFGPGTRLLVL.